One T cell receptor beta chain is described in this entry. The entry originates in a study of blood T cell repertoires in COVID-19. Looking at the study overall: COVID-19 samples collected from the United States, Italy and Spain covered acute and convalescent phases.

Trimming took 2 bases from V and 9 from J, leaving 13 bases between them. The CDR3 is made up of 12 amino acids. Looked up from germline, CDR1 is GTSNPN and CDR2 is SVGIG (reference sequence). Clones were read by immunoSEQ multiplex PCR, and TCRdb kept only the in-frame ones, dropping some. The sample contains roughly 410,000 clones, around 89% of which appear only once. The rearrangement joins TRBV30 to TRBJ1-2, with D possibly TRBD1 on 5 matching bases. The sequenced sample consisted of peripheral blood. The receptor's source is a woman aged 40-49 years with COVID-19, enrolled during active disease. The CDR3 protein is CAWSRGEVSYTF. CDR3 nucleotide sequence: TGTGCCTGGAGTCGGGGGGAGGTTAGCTACACCTTC.